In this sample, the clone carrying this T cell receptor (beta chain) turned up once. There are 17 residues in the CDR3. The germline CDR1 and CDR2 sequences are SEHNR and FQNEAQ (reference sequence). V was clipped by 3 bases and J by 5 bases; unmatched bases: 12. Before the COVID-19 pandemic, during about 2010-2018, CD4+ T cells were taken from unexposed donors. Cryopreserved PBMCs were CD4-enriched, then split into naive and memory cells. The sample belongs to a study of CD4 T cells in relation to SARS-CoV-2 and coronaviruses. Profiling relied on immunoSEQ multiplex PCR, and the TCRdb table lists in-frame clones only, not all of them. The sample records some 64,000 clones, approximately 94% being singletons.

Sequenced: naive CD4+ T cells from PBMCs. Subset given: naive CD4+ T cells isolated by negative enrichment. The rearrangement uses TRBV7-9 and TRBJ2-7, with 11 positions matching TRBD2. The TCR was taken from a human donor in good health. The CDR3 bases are TGTGCCAGCAGCTTGGGGGGTTTAACTAGCGGGAGCGACGAGCAGTACTTC. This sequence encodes CASSLGGLTSGSDEQYF.